What follows are 22 T cell receptor beta chains derived from one specimen sequenced in a study of response to subunit inactivated influenza vaccine. TCRdb ran MiXCR on the RT-PCR reads and lists one entry per CDR3 protein. Of about 520,000 distinct CDR3 sequences listed, 6% to 9% are singletons. The sequencing here drew on PBMCs from blood, taken 23 months after vaccination. The origin of the receptors is a man aged 50 to 69 who received an inactivated influenza vaccine.

This clonotype was seen at least ten times. V gene TRBV7-9 combines with J gene TRBJ1-1; D uncertain. Germline V gene data show CDR1 as SEHNR and CDR2 as FQNEAQ (reference sequence). The V and J ends lost 1 base and 4 bases respectively, with 10 bases between them. CDR3 length: 14 residues. The CDR3 nucleotides read TGTGCCAGCAGCTTAGAGACGGCTGGCACTGAAGCTTTCTTT. Its protein is CASSLETAGTEAFF. The full variable domain, completed using reference TRBV7-9 and TRBJ1-1, is DTGVSQNPRHKITKRGQNVTFRCDPISEHNRLYWYRQTLGQGPEFLTYFQNEAQLEKSRLLSDRFSAERPKGSFSTLEIQRTEQGDSAMYLCASSLETAGTEAFFGQGTRLTVV.

The gene calls are TRBV7-9 and TRBJ2-5; TRBD2 matches 11 bases. Germline loops: CDR1 SEHNR, CDR2 FQNEAQ (reference sequence). This CDR3 has 17 residues. V was clipped by 2 bases and J by 0 bases; unmatched bases: 5. The CDR3 DNA reads TGTGCCAGCAGCTTATGGGGGACTAGCGGCAACCAAGAGACCCAGTACTTC. This encodes CASSLWGTSGNQETQYF.

The V gene is TRBV25-1, the J gene TRBJ2-5, with D hard to call. With 7 bases removed from V and 3 bases from J, the gap between germline ends came to 18 bases. Germline CDR1 and CDR2: MGHDK and SYGVNS. The CDR3 contains 15 residues. The CDR3 region is CASNSAESHKETQYF. The CDR3 coding sequence is TGTGCCAGCAACTCAGCCGAAAGTCACAAAGAGACCCAGTACTTC.

This clonotype appeared a few times. This rearrangement joins TRBV5-5 to TRBJ2-2; D call uncertain. The CDR3 loop spans 14 amino acids. Trimming took 0 bases from V and 7 from J, leaving 10 bases between them. Looked up from germline, CDR1 is SGHKS and CDR2 is YYEKEE (reference sequence). CDR3 sequence: CASSLALVNGELFF. The DNA for the CDR3 is TGTGCCAGCAGCTTGGCCCTAGTAAACGGGGAGCTGTTTTTT. Using reference TRBV5-5 and TRBJ2-2 for the parts outside the CDR3, the full variable domain is DAGVTQSPTHLIKTRGQQVTLRCSPISGHKSVSWYQQVLGQGPQFIFQYYEKEERGRGNFPDRFSARQFPNYSSELNVNALLLGDSALYLCASSLALVNGELFFGEGSRLTVL.

This clonotype was counted at least ten times. This chain joins TRBV9 and TRBJ1-1; a weak D match, TRBD1 (6 bases). V shed 4 bases and J shed 5 bases, with 12 bases lying between them. CDR1 is SGDLS and CDR2 is YYNGEE in the germline V gene. The CDR3 loop spans 13 amino acids. Written as DNA, the CDR3 is TGTGCCAGCAGCCCCGGGGGGCGAACTGAAGCTTTCTTT. This codes for CASSPGGRTEAFF.

V usage is TRBV5-4 and J usage is TRBJ1-2, with 11 bases lining up with TRBD1. The CDR3 contains 17 residues. With 2 bases clipped from V and 4 bases from J, the junction kept 10 bases outside the gene matches. Per germline, CDR1 SGHNT and CDR2 YYREEE (reference sequence). CDR3 residues: CASSFGTGGQKPYGYTF. In DNA, the CDR3 is TGTGCCAGCAGCTTCGGGACAGGGGGGCAGAAACCCTATGGCTACACCTTC.

This clonotype was picked up a small number of times. The gene calls are TRBV20-1 and TRBJ2-1; 9 bases are a match to TRBD1. Unmatched junction bases numbered 8, after V lost 3 bases and J lost 8 bases. The CDR3 runs 14 residues. Germline values: CDR1 DFQATT, CDR2 SNEGSKA (reference sequence). CDR3 sequence reads: CSARDGQGLDEQFF. CDR3 DNA: TGCAGTGCTAGGGACGGACAGGGGTTGGATGAGCAGTTCTTC.

In this sample, this clonotype turned up many times. This rearrangement joins TRBV20-1 to TRBJ1-1; D perhaps matches TRBD1 (5 bases). CDR3 length: 14 residues. Per the germline V gene, CDR1 is DFQATT and CDR2 is SNEGSKA (reference sequence). Trimming shortened V by 1 base and J by 11 bases, and 20 bases separated the two germline ends. As DNA, the CDR3 is TGCAGTGCTAGAGTGGACGGGGCTGTAGGTGATGCTTTCTTT. Protein sequence: CSARVDGAVGDAFF.

The chain is built from TRBV6-2 or TRBV6-3 and TRBJ2-7; 9 bases agree with TRBD1. Germline V gene data show CDR1 as MNHEY and CDR2 as SVGEGT. CDR3 length: 16 residues. The V segment lost 5 bases and the J segment 0 bases; nucleotides outside the gene matches: 8. The CDR3 loop is CASSKTGTGNSYEQYF. The CDR3 DNA sequence: TGTGCCAGCAGTAAAACCGGGACAGGGAACTCCTACGAGCAGTACTTC.

V and J are TRBV7-8 and TRBJ2-7; D may be TRBD1 or TRBD2 (5 bases each). The CDR3 length is 14 residues. Trimming stripped 3 bases from V and 3 bases from J, with 12 bases between. Germline CDR1 and CDR2: SGHVS and FQNEAQ. In DNA form, the CDR3 reads TGTGCCAGCAGCTTCCCCGGGGACGGCTACGAGCAGTACTTC. Amino acid sequence: CASSFPGDGYEQYF.

This clonotype was counted many times. The gene calls are TRBV5-1 and TRBJ2-7, with a weak D call TRBD2 (5 bases). Germline V CDR1 and CDR2: SGHRS, YFSETQ. V lost 2 bases and J lost 2, with 14 bases in between. The CDR3 totals 15 residues. The chain's CDR3 is CASSFAEAPPYEQYF. As DNA, the CDR3 is TGCGCCAGCAGCTTCGCGGAGGCCCCCCCCTACGAGCAGTACTTC.

The V call is TRBV7-2, the J call TRBJ1-5; 7 bases are shared with TRBD1. The CDR3 runs 14 residues. Germline CDR1 SGHTA, CDR2 FQGNSA. The J segment lost 6 bases and the V segment lost 5 bases, leaving 7 bases of the junction unmatched. The CDR3 region is CASSPRGMGQPQHF. For the CDR3, the DNA is TGTGCCAGCAGCCCCAGGGGGATGGGTCAGCCCCAGCATTTT.

The chain links TRBV5-5 to TRBJ2-1; 10 bases agree with TRBD2. This CDR3 contains 16 residues. V shed 4 bases and J 8 bases; nucleotides not matched to a gene: 12. Germline V CDR1 and CDR2: SGHKS, YYEKEE (reference sequence). The CDR3 DNA follows: TGTGCCAGCAGCGTGTCACTAGCGGGAAGCCTTGATGAGCAGTTCTTC. Residues: CASSVSLAGSLDEQFF. The full variable domain, completed using reference TRBV5-5 and TRBJ2-1, is DAGVTQSPTHLIKTRGQQVTLRCSPISGHKSVSWYQQVLGQGPQFIFQYYEKEERGRGNFPDRFSARQFPNYSSELNVNALLLGDSALYLCASSVSLAGSLDEQFFGPGTRLTVL.

In its sample, this clonotype was seen a few times. V is TRBV4-2 and J is TRBJ2-7, with 8 bases that match TRBD1. The CDR3 runs 14 residues. The ends lost 5 bases at V and 6 bases at J; junction bases unmatched: 9. CDR1 and CDR2 (germline): LGHNA, YNFKEQ. The CDR3 region is CASSFPGQGAEQYF. DNA of the CDR3: TGTGCCAGCAGCTTTCCCGGACAGGGAGCCGAGCAGTACTTC.

This clonotype was detected only a few times. The chain has TRBV7-9 and TRBJ2-5; tentative D call: TRBD1 (6 bases). Germline-derived CDR1 and CDR2 are SEHNR and FQNEAQ (reference sequence). This CDR3 comprises 14 residues. Trimming shortened V by 4 bases and J by 2 bases, and 11 bases separated the two germline ends. The CDR3 protein is CASSSGQQQETQYF. The CDR3, as DNA: TGTGCCAGCAGCTCGGGACAACAGCAAGAGACCCAGTACTTC.

J is TRBJ2-1 and V is TRBV28, with TRBD2 matching over 7 bases. CDR3 size: 13 residues. V was pared by 7 bases and J by 3 bases, with 3 bases of the junction left unmatched. Germline V gene lookup returns CDR1 MDHEN and CDR2 SYDVKM. The CDR3 sequence: CASIQRGYNEQFF. As DNA, the CDR3 is TGTGCCAGCATACAGCGGGGCTACAATGAGCAGTTCTTC.

This clonotype was detected many times. The V and J genes are TRBV7-2 and TRBJ1-2; D remains unclear. Per the germline V gene, CDR1 is SGHTA and CDR2 is FQGNSA. Trimming stripped 3 bases from V and 3 bases from J, with 8 bases between. This CDR3 region has 13 residues. The CDR3 loop reads CASSFGGHYGYTF. The CDR3, as DNA: TGTGCCAGCAGCTTTGGAGGACACTATGGCTACACCTTC. The whole variable domain, remainder taken from reference TRBV7-2 and TRBJ1-2, is GAGVSQSPSNKVTEKGKDVELRCDPISGHTALYWYRQSLGQGLEFLIYFQGNSAPDKSGLPSDRFSAERTGGSVSTLTIQRTQQEDSAVYLCASSFGGHYGYTFGSGTRLTVV.

The J gene is TRBJ1-3, the V gene TRBV14; D is unresolved. CDR3 length: 17 residues. V dropped 0 bases and J dropped 4 bases, with 16 bases sitting between them. From germline, CDR1 is SGHDN and CDR2 FVKESK. CDR3 region: CASSQEAGFFSGNTIYF. The CDR3 nucleotides are TGTGCCAGCAGCCAAGAGGCAGGTTTTTTTTCCGGAAACACCATATATTTT.

The V and J genes are TRBV6-1 and TRBJ1-2; TRBD1 matches 10 bases. This CDR3 contains 14 residues. Germline CDR1 is MNHNS and CDR2 is SASEGT. Germline trimming cut 8 bases from V and 6 bases from J; bases unmatched to any gene: 9. The CDR3 DNA reads TGTGCCAGCGCGTTAGGGGACAGGGGAGATGGCTACACCTTC. This translates into CASALGDRGDGYTF.

The sample holds a few counts of this clonotype. The chain has TRBV7-2 and TRBJ2-1; TRBD2 matches at 10 bases. The CDR3 is 14 residues long. Germline V gene data show CDR1 as SGHTA and CDR2 as FQGNSA. The V segment lost 5 bases and the J segment 9 bases; nucleotides outside the gene matches: 7. This CDR3 is CASSTGLAFGEQFF. Here the CDR3 DNA reads TGTGCCAGCAGCACGGGACTAGCGTTTGGTGAGCAGTTCTTC.

The V call is TRBV15, the J call TRBJ2-5; weak D call: TRBD1 (5 bases). V shed 0 bases and J shed 3 bases, with 8 bases lying between them. CDR1 is LNHNV and CDR2 is YYDKDF in the germline V gene (reference sequence). The CDR3 totals 14 residues. The CDR3 coding sequence is TGTGCCACCAGCAGAGATTCCAGGGAAGAGACCCAGTACTTC. Encoded protein: CATSRDSREETQYF.

This clonotype was detected a few times. The chain combines TRBV7-2 with TRBJ2-7, with 10 bases that match TRBD1. Germline V lookup: CDR1 SGHTA, CDR2 FQGNSA. Unmatched junction bases numbered 11, after V lost 5 bases and J lost 4 bases. This CDR3 has 16 amino acids. The CDR3 coding sequence is TGTGCCAGCAGCACCTCCGCTCCGGGACAGGGGTACGAGCAGTACTTC. Protein sequence: CASSTSAPGQGYEQYF. The entire variable domain, with the rest obtained from reference TRBV7-2 and TRBJ2-7, is as follows: GAGVSQSPSNKVTEKGKDVELRCDPISGHTALYWYRQSLGQGLEFLIYFQGNSAPDKSGLPSDRFSAERTGGSVSTLTIQRTQQEDSAVYLCASSTSAPGQGYEQYFGPGTRLTVT.